This T cell receptor beta chain was recovered during a study of blood T cell repertoires in COVID-19. On the study more broadly: The United States, Italy and Spain were the sources of the acute and convalescent COVID-19 samples.

Clones were read by immunoSEQ multiplex PCR, and TCRdb kept only the in-frame ones, dropping some. There are more than 25,000 clones in the sample; approximately 80% occur only once, and around 25% lies in the top ten. Looked up from germline, CDR1 is MNHNY and CDR2 is SVGAGI (reference sequence). The CDR3 has 14 amino acids. Trimming cost V 6 bases and J 4 bases; bases outside gene matches: 7. The sequencing sample was made of peripheral blood. The source is a man in his 70s with active COVID-19. V is TRBV6-6 and J is TRBJ2-7; 9 bases match TRBD1. CDR3 DNA sequence: TGTGCCAGCAGATACAGGGGGCTAGAGTACGAGCAGTACTTC. This sequence encodes CASRYRGLEYEQYF.